This T cell receptor (beta chain) was observed in a study of blood T cell repertoires in COVID-19 (dated by TCRdb to 2018 to 2020). Looking at the study overall: Samples covering the acute and convalescent phases of COVID-19 were provided by collaborators in the United States, Italy and Spain. The prospective study material was composed of cDNA or gDNA derived from T cells, B-cell-depleted T cells, or PBMCs. The dataset comprised deeply sampled blood TCRbeta repertoires from subjects exposed to, actively infected with, or recovered from COVID-19. A freely available public database, intended as a resource for researchers studying the immune response to SARS-CoV-2, is where the repertoires were released. Samples came from the ongoing ImmuneRACE study (first 160 participants) plus 1,254 subjects from 6 global collaborators. A de-identified subject ID, COVID-19 status, age in years and sex were almost always included in the sample metadata. Where available, HLA class I and class II types were taken from metadata supplied by the sample provider and were not determined by assay-based typing. What the study reported, not specific to this receptor: The amount of clinical and demographic metadata varied by source and participant and was provided uncurated.

A note on this clone: The clone's antigen remains unknown. Base quality data are lacking; no much larger clone is found one base away.

One collaborating source in Seattle enrolled patients while the patients were actively infected and followed the patients over time throughout the course of disease. Whole blood was collected in K2EDTA tubes by collaborating institutions according to the institutions' own protocols. For TCRbeta analysis, collaborators shipped samples in one of three forms: frozen whole blood, isolated PBMCs, or DNA extracted from either of those sample types. V loses 1 base, J loses 7 bases, and the germline ends lie 14 bases apart. The CDR3 runs 15 amino acids, cysteine and phenylalanine included. Solely the CDR3 DNA is kept, with 45 bases framed from the first base. CDR1 and CDR2 (SGHTA, FQGNSA) derive from the germline V gene. The immunoSEQ Assay, a bias-controlled multiplex PCR, was used to amplify TCRbeta CDR3 regions from genomic DNA. The study's own analysis went as follows. The number of nucleated cells in each sample was estimated by amplification of reference gene primers within the assay. Sequence reads were collapsed and filtered to measure the absolute abundance of every unique TCRbeta CDR3 rearrangement. For each sample, productive Simpson clonality was calculated as the square root of Simpson's diversity index across productive rearrangements. TCRdb carries this immuneACCESS record with in-frame sequences only. Its versions omit some clonotypes, under half of them owing to an unresolved V gene in the studies checked, with the rest unexplained. V, J and clone size are those of that table, while D and trimming were read from the DNA. The sample table holds 200,000 to 250,000 clones, of which 85% were seen once. In total, the top ten clones hold about 2.5% of the sample.

This TCR was recovered from a woman aged 70-85 years with COVID-19, enrolled during active disease. The chain joins TRBV7-2 to TRBJ1-5; TRBD1 might be the D gene, on 6 matching bases. Sequencing input: peripheral blood. CDR3 reads: CASSLGGGAGQPQHF. The nucleotide sequence reads TGTGCCAGCAGCTTAGGTGGGGGGGCTGGACAGCCCCAGCATTTT. The entire variable domain, with the stretches around the CDR3 drawn from the reference TRBV7-2 and TRBJ1-5 proteins, is GAGVSQSPSNKVTEKGKDVELRCDPISGHTALYWYRQSLGQGLEFLIYFQGNSAPDKSGLPSDRFSAERTGGSVSTLTIQRTQQEDSAVYLCASSLGGGAGQPQHFGDGTRLSIL.